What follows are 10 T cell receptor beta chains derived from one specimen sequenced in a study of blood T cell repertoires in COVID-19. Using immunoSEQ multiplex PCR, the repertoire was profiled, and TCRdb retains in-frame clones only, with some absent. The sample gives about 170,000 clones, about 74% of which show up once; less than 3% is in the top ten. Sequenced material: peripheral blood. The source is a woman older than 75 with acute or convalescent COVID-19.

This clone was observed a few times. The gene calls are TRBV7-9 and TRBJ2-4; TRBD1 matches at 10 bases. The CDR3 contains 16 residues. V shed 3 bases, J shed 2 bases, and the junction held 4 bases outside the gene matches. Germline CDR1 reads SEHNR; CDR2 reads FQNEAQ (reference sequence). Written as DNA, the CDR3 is TGTGCCAGCAGCTTGGGGGACAGGGGATCCAAAAACATTCAGTACTTC. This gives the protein CASSLGDRGSKNIQYF.

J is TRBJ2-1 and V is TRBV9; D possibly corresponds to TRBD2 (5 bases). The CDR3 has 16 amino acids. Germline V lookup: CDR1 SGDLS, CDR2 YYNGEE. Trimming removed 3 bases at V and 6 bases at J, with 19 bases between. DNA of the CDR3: TGTGCCAGCAGCGCAGAAGGGCCAAGCGGAGTCAATGAGCAGTTCTTC. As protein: CASSAEGPSGVNEQFF.

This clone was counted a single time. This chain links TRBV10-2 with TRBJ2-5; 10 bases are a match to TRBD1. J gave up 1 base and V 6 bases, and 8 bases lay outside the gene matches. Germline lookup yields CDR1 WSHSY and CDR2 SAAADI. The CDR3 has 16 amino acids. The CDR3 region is CASRNSGTGVQETQYF. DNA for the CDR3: TGCGCCAGCAGAAACTCCGGGACAGGGGTCCAAGAGACCCAGTACTTC.

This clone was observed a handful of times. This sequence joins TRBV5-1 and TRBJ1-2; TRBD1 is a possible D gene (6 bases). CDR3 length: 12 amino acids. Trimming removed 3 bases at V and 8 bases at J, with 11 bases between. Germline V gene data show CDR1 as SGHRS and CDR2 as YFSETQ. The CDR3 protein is CASSSTGTGYTF. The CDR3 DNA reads TGCGCCAGCAGCTCAACCGGGACAGGCTACACCTTC. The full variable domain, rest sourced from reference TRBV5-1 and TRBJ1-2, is KAGVTQTPRYLIKTRGQQVTLSCSPISGHRSVSWYQQTPGQGLQFLFEYFSETQRNKGNFPGRFSGRQFSNSRSEMNVSTLELGDSALYLCASSSTGTGYTFGSGTRLTVV.

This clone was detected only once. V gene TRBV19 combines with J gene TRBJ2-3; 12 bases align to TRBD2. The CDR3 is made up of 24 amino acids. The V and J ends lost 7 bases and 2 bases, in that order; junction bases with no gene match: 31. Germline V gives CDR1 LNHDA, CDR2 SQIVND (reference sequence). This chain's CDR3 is CASTTRGGVVSSGRVAWITDTQYF. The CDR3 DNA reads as TGTGCCAGTACCACCCGCGGGGGAGTTGTGTCTAGCGGGAGGGTCGCCTGGATCACAGATACGCAGTATTTT.

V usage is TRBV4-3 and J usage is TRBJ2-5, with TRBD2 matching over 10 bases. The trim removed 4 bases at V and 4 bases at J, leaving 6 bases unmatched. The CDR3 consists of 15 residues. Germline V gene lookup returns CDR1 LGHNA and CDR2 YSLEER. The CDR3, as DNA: TGCGCCAGCAGCCTAGGGCGACTAGCGGGAGAGACCCAGTACTTC. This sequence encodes CASSLGRLAGETQYF.

The DNA of the CDR3 is TGTGCCAGCAGCGTACCAAGTACGGGACTTCATAATGAGCAGTTCTTC. Protein sequence: CASSVPSTGLHNEQFF. The chain joins TRBV7-2 to TRBJ2-1, with D possibly being TRBD2 (6 bases). V was shortened by 5 bases and J by 7 bases, with 21 bases between the two germline ends. The CDR3 extends over 16 amino acids. Germline V lookup: CDR1 SGHTA, CDR2 FQGNSA.

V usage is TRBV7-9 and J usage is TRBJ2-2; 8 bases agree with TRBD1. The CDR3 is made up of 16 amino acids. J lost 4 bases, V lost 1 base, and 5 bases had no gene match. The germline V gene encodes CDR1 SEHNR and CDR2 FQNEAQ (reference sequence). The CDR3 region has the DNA TGTGCCAGCAGCTTAGTCGGACAGGGCCCCACCGGGGAGCTGTTTTTT. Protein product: CASSLVGQGPTGELFF.

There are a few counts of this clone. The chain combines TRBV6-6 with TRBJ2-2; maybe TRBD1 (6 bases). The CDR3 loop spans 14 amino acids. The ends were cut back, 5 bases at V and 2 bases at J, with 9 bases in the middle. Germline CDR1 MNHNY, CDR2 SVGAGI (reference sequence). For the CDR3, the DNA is TGTGCCAGCAGTGCACAGGGTAACACCGGGGAGCTGTTTTTT. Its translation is CASSAQGNTGELFF.

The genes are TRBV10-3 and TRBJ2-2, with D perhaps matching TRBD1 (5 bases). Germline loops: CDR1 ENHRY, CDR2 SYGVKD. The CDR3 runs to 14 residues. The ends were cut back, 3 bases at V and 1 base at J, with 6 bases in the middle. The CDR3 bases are TGTGCCATCAGTGAAGGGGAGAACACCGGGGAGCTGTTTTTT. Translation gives CAISEGENTGELFF.